These 10 T cell receptor beta chains share one sample of origin, sequenced in a study of shared clonotypes between healthy human individuals. Clones were sequenced by immunoSEQ multiplex PCR, and TCRdb holds only the in-frame ones, with some missing. The table has over 400,000 clones, around 80% seen once. Sequencing used PBMCs. These receptors came from a woman aged 35 to 49 in good health. Some clones in this sample may be carry-over from other donors' samples.

This chain joins TRBV25-1 and TRBJ2-4; 12 positions match TRBD2. J lost 1 base, V lost 2 bases, and 6 bases had no gene match. There are 18 residues in the CDR3. Germline V CDR1 and CDR2: MGHDK, SYGVNS. Here the CDR3 DNA reads TGTGCCAGCAGTGAACCTAGCGGGAGGGCCGGGGCCAAAAACATTCAGTACTTC. Its protein is CASSEPSGRAGAKNIQYF. Full variable domain (missing parts from reference TRBV25-1 and TRBJ2-4): EADIYQTPRYLVIGTGKKITLECSQTMGHDKMYWYQQDPGMELHLIHYSYGVNSTEKGDLSSESTVSRIRTEHFPLTLESARPSHTSQYLCASSEPSGRAGAKNIQYFGAGTRLSVL.

The V call is TRBV7-2, the J call TRBJ2-3, with 15 nucleotides matching TRBD2. CDR1 is SGHTA and CDR2 is FQGNSA in the germline V gene. V shed 1 base, J shed 2 bases, and the junction held 7 bases outside the gene matches. CDR3 size: 19 residues. The CDR3 coding sequence is TGTGCCAGCAGCTTAGTCCAAGGACTAGCGGGGGGGTTCACAGATACGCAGTATTTT. Translation: CASSLVQGLAGGFTDTQYF.

V is TRBV27 and J is TRBJ2-7; D is unclear. The CDR3 has 16 residues. V was shortened by 3 bases and J by 0 bases, with 15 bases between the two germline ends. Germline V lookup: CDR1 MNHEY, CDR2 SMNVEV (reference sequence). CDR3 bases: TGTGCCAGCAGTTTCGATTCGGCTTCCAGCTCCTACGAGCAGTACTTC. As protein: CASSFDSASSSYEQYF.

A few counts support this clone. The J gene is TRBJ1-4, the V gene TRBV5-4, with D possibly being TRBD1 (5 bases). Germline lookup yields CDR1 SGHNT and CDR2 YYREEE (reference sequence). V shed 3 bases and J shed 4 bases, with 7 bases lying between them. This CDR3 spans 13 amino acids. The CDR3 sequence is CASSYDSNEKLFF. CDR3 sequence (DNA): TGTGCCAGCAGCTATGACAGTAATGAAAAACTGTTTTTT. The variable domain in full, with the rest retrieved from reference TRBV5-4 and TRBJ1-4, is ETGVTQSPTHLIKTRGQQVTLRCSSQSGHNTVSWYQQALGQGPQFIFQYYREEENGRGNFPPRFSGLQFPNYSSELNVNALELDDSALYLCASSYDSNEKLFFGSGTQLSVL.

The genes are TRBV19 and TRBJ2-1, with D perhaps TRBD1 or TRBD2 (5 bases each). Germline CDR1 LNHDA, CDR2 SQIVND (reference sequence). This CDR3 contains 16 residues. V lost 1 base and J lost 5, with 15 bases in between. CDR3 nucleotides: TGTGCCAGTAGTATAGGTGGGACCCTCATCGACAATGAGCAGTTCTTC. Protein: CASSIGGTLIDNEQFF.

This clone was detected only a few times. The chain is built from TRBV4-2 and TRBJ2-2; TRBD1 matches 10 bases. Germline CDR1 LGHNA, CDR2 YNFKEQ. This CDR3 region has 15 residues. V trimming: 8 bases; J trimming: 4 bases; junction bases outside the gene matches: 7. CDR3 region: CASLPGQGSTGELFF. The DNA for the CDR3 is TGTGCCAGCCTCCCGGGACAGGGGAGCACCGGGGAGCTGTTTTTT.

About this clone itself: A much larger clone differs from this one at a single base, so this may be a read error. This sequence joins TRBV30 and TRBJ2-5, with D possibly TRBD2 on 6 matching bases. Trimming left V 3 bases short and J 9 bases short, with 20 bases between. The germline CDR1 and CDR2 sequences are GTSNPN and SVGIG (reference sequence). The CDR3 sequence is 14 residues long. The CDR3 region is CAWRDWRARGAQYF. CDR3 nucleotide sequence: TGTGCCTGGAGGGATTGGAGGGCTCGAGGGGCCCAGTACTTC.

Comments on this clone: One end of the junction varies from germline; a read error may be responsible. The chain carries TRBV2 and TRBJ2-3; D gene uncertain. The CDR3 runs to 12 residues. Germline V gives CDR1 SNHLY, CDR2 FYNNEI. The CDR3 reads CASRGNTDAQYF. Here the CDR3 DNA reads TGTGCCAGCAGAGGAAACACAGATGCGCAGTATTTT.

The chain has TRBV7-9 and TRBJ2-1, with D perhaps assigned TRBD1 or TRBD2 (5 bases each). Germline values: CDR1 SEHNR, CDR2 FQNEAQ (reference sequence). CDR3 length: 15 amino acids. V was trimmed by 4 bases and J by 6 bases, leaving 16 bases between them. The CDR3 reads CASSYTGTDANEQFF. The CDR3 DNA follows: TGTGCCAGCAGCTACACCGGGACGGACGCCAATGAGCAGTTCTTC.

A few counts support this clone. This sample includes further DNA sequences coding for the same CDR3. The J gene is TRBJ2-7, the V gene TRBV25-1; 12 bases align to TRBD2. This CDR3 region has 15 residues. With V trimmed by 6 bases and J by 4 bases, 7 bases remained unmatched. Per germline, CDR1 MGHDK and CDR2 SYGVNS. CDR3 DNA: TGTGCCAGCAGCCACCAGACTAGCGGGAGTTACGAGCAGTACTTC. Amino acid sequence: CASSHQTSGSYEQYF.